One and the same sample provided the 16 T cell receptor beta chains below, sequenced in a study of T cells in Graves' hyperthyroidism and ophthalmopathy. TCR beta CDR3 regions were amplified from RNA transcripts. The study used the HTBI primer set for a first-round RT-PCR of the TCR CDR3. TCRdb reanalysed the multiplex PCR reads using MiXCR and keeps one entry per CDR3 protein. The repertoire holds around 520,000 distinct CDR3 sequences, with around 13% as singletons. The source material was blood. Receptors were obtained from a woman aged 40 to 49 with Graves' hyperthyroidism.

The chain carries TRBV27 and TRBJ2-7; TRBD1 agrees at 7 bases. Unmatched junction bases numbered 11, after V lost 0 bases and J lost 3 bases. CDR1 is MNHEY and CDR2 is SMNVEV in the germline V gene (reference sequence). This CDR3 is built from 17 residues. CDR3 protein: CASSLSPFLAGGYEQYF. DNA for the CDR3: TGTGCCAGCAGTTTATCCCCGTTTTTGGCAGGGGGCTACGAGCAGTACTTC.

This chain connects TRBV4-2 to TRBJ2-7; 13 bases agree with TRBD2. Germline CDR1 LGHNA, CDR2 YNFKEQ. V shed 2 bases and J 6 bases; nucleotides not matched to a gene: 10. This CDR3 has 17 residues. CDR3 in amino acids: CASSQSSRTSGSFEQYF. Here the CDR3 DNA reads TGTGCCAGCAGCCAATCTTCCCGGACTAGCGGGAGTTTCGAGCAGTACTTC.

This clonotype was counted between two and nine times. This chain uses TRBV7-3 with TRBJ2-1; 8 bases are a match to TRBD2. CDR1 and CDR2 (germline): SGHTA, FQGTGA. The CDR3 extends over 14 amino acids. Trimming removed 0 bases from V and 9 bases from J; junction bases left unmatched: 4. The CDR3 region has the DNA TGTGCCAGCAGCTTAACCGGGACTAGAATTGAGCAGTTCTTC. Protein sequence: CASSLTGTRIEQFF.

This clonotype was seen many times. V usage is TRBV28 and J usage is TRBJ1-1; possibly TRBD1 for D (6 bases). Trimming removed 3 bases from V and 3 bases from J, with 11 bases in between. The CDR3 is 14 amino acids. Germline V gives CDR1 MDHEN, CDR2 SYDVKM. CDR3 protein: CASSLGGRDTEAFF. CDR3 coding DNA: TGTGCCAGCAGTTTGGGGGGGCGCGACACTGAAGCTTTCTTT. Supplemented by reference TRBV28 and TRBJ1-1, the full variable domain reads DVKVTQSSRYLVKRTGEKVFLECVQDMDHENMFWYRQDPGLGLRLIYFSYDVKMKEKGDIPEGYSVSREKKERFSLILESASTNQTSMYLCASSLGGRDTEAFFGQGTRLTVV.

The J gene is TRBJ1-4, the V gene TRBV4-1, with D possibly being TRBD1 (5 bases). The CDR3 totals 14 residues. CDR1 MGHRA and CDR2 YSYEKL come from the germline V gene. V lost 1 base to trimming and J lost 5 bases, with 8 bases between them. The CDR3 is CASSQVGGNEKLFF. As DNA, the CDR3 is TGCGCCAGCAGCCAAGTCGGGGGAAATGAAAAACTGTTTTTT.

Ten or more counts support this clonotype. This chain connects TRBV11-2 to TRBJ2-1, with 9 bases that match TRBD1. This CDR3 comprises 17 residues. Per germline, CDR1 SGHAT and CDR2 FQNNGV. V lost 3 bases, J lost 5 bases, and 11 bases stayed unmatched. The CDR3 region is CASSFLIGTGTHNEQFF. In DNA, the CDR3 is TGTGCCAGCAGCTTCCTAATTGGGACAGGGACACACAATGAGCAGTTCTTC.

This clonotype was seen repeatedly, ten times or more. V gene TRBV11-1 combines with J gene TRBJ2-3; a weak D match, TRBD1 (6 bases). This CDR3 contains 16 residues. V gave up 0 bases and J gave up 1 base, with 11 bases separating them. The germline V gene has CDR1 SGHAT and CDR2 FQDESV (reference sequence). The CDR3 loop reads CASSLAAGARTDTQYF. The DNA of the CDR3 is TGTGCCAGCAGCTTAGCGGCAGGGGCCCGCACAGATACGCAGTATTTT.

Remarks on this clonotype: Without the conserved terminal phenylalanine or tryptophan, this CDR3 likely stems from a read error. V is TRBV20-1 and J is TRBJ2-1; D might be TRBD1 (6 bases). The CDR3 has 15 residues. Germline assignment: CDR1 DFQATT and CDR2 SNEGSKA (reference sequence). V lost 7 bases, J lost 0 bases, and 16 bases lay in between. The CDR3 is CSESRDTVSYNEQFL. In DNA, the CDR3 is TGCAGTGAATCGAGGGACACGGTCTCCTACAATGAGCAGTTCCTC.

This clonotype has a handful of counts. CDR3 amino acids: CASSFSSGVETQYF. The CDR3 nucleotides read TGTGCCAGCAGTTTTTCTTCAGGAGTGGAGACCCAGTACTTC. This chain uses TRBV5-4 with TRBJ2-5; D is undetermined. The V gene lost 5 bases and the J gene lost 5 bases, with 16 bases spanning the gap. Germline lookup yields CDR1 SGHNT and CDR2 YYREEE (reference sequence). The CDR3 consists of 14 residues.

Many counts were recorded for this clonotype. CDR3 coding DNA: TGTGCCTGGAGTCCACTCGAGGGCTATGAGCAGTTCTTC. Translated: CAWSPLEGYEQFF. The chain carries TRBV30 and TRBJ2-1; D may be TRBD2 (5 bases). Germline CDR1 reads GTSNPN; CDR2 reads SVGIG (reference sequence). Deletions cut 2 bases from V and 8 bases from J, with 13 bases between. This CDR3 is 13 amino acids long.

In this sample, this clonotype turned up many times. V gene TRBV13 combines with J gene TRBJ1-2; a possible D gene is TRBD1 (5 bases). CDR1 and CDR2 (germline): PRHDT, FYEKMQ (reference sequence). Trimming shortened V by 5 bases and J by 8 bases, and 18 bases separated the two germline ends. The CDR3 consists of 14 residues. DNA for the CDR3: TGTGCCAGCAGCCCGGGACTCAGGCCGGAGGGCTACACCTTC. Its translation: CASSPGLRPEGYTF. The full variable domain, rest sourced from reference TRBV13 and TRBJ1-2, is AAGVIQSPRHLIKEKRETATLKCYPIPRHDTVYWYQQGPGQDPQFLISFYEKMQSDKGSIPDRFSAQQFSDYHSELNMSSLELGDSALYFCASSPGLRPEGYTFGSGTRLTVV.

The CDR3 loop is CATSRVFTEAAFF. The CDR3 DNA reads as TGTGCCACCAGCAGAGTTTTTACAGAGGCAGCTTTCTTT. The chain uses TRBV15 and TRBJ1-1; D uncertain. Trimming removed 1 base at V and 10 bases at J, with 13 bases between. The germline gives CDR1 LNHNV, CDR2 YYDKDF (reference sequence). The CDR3 totals 13 residues.

On this clonotype itself: Being one base from a much bigger clone, this may be a read error. The CDR3 nucleotides read TGTGCCAGCACGAGCGGCAGGGAGTTGGCAGATACGCAGTATTTT. This encodes CASTSGRELADTQYF. This rearrangement joins TRBV11-2 to TRBJ2-3; tentatively, D is TRBD1 or TRBD2 (5 bases each). From germline, CDR1 is SGHAT and CDR2 FQNNGV. Trimming cost V 7 bases and J 4 bases, with 18 bases left between them. The CDR3 length is 15 residues.

In its sample, this clonotype was seen many times. This chain joins TRBV11-2 and TRBJ1-1, with 11 bases aligning to TRBD1. CDR3 length: 15 amino acids. Per germline, CDR1 SGHAT and CDR2 FQNNGV. The V gene end was trimmed by 5 bases and the J gene end by 4 bases; junction bases not matched to a gene: 6. CDR3 bases: TGTGCCAGCAGCACCAGGACAGGGGGCGGCACTGAAGCTTTCTTT. Residues: CASSTRTGGGTEAFF.

The rearrangement links TRBV19 to TRBJ1-5; no clear D. Trimming cost V 3 bases and J 7 bases, with 10 bases left between them. Germline lookup yields CDR1 LNHDA and CDR2 SQIVND (reference sequence). This CDR3 is built from 13 residues. The CDR3 nucleotides read TGTGCCAGTAGTATCGAGGGTGGACAGCCCCAGCATTTT. Translating gives CASSIEGGQPQHF.

This clonotype appeared a few times. The CDR3 protein is CASSQEWGTAEAFF. As DNA, the CDR3 is TGTGCCAGCAGCCAAGAATGGGGGACTGCAGAAGCTTTCTTT. The rearrangement uses TRBV14 and TRBJ1-1, with a possible D match to TRBD1 (5 bases). Germline V lookup: CDR1 SGHDN, CDR2 FVKESK. The CDR3 loop spans 14 amino acids. Trimming cost V 0 bases and J 8 bases, with 13 bases left between them.